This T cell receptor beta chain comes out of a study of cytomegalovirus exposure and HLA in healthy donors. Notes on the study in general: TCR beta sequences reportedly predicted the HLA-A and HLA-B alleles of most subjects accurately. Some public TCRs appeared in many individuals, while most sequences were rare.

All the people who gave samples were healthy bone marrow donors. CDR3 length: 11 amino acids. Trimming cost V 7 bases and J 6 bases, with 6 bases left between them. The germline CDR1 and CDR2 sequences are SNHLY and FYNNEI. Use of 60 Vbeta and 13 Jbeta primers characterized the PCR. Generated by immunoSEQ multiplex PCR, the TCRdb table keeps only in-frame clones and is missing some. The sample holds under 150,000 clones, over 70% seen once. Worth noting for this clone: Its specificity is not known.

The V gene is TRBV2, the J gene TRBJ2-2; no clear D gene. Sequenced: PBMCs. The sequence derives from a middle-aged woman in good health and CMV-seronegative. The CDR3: CASTTAGELFF. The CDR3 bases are TGTGCCAGCACCACGGCCGGGGAGCTGTTTTTT. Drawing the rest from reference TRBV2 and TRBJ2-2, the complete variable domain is EPEVTQTPSHQVTQMGQEVILRCVPISNHLYFYWYRQILGQKVEFLVSFYNNEISEKSEIFDDQFSVERPDGSNFTLKIRSTKLEDSAMYFCASTTAGELFFGEGSRLTVL.